The 4 T cell receptor beta chains listed next were all sequenced from one sample in a study of response to subunit inactivated influenza vaccine. TCRdb independently ran MiXCR on the RT-PCR reads; one entry per CDR3 protein. The sample contains about 540,000 distinct CDR3 sequences, around 21% of which appear only once. This sample also belongs to another study, concerning T cells expressing NK-cell markers. This second study says: The authors made TCR beta cDNA libraries by 5'RACE template switching. This switching added a universal primer site and UMIs.

Sequenced material: CD4+ T cells sorted from PBMCs, taken 11 to 12 days after vaccination. These receptors all stem from a man in his fifties who received an inactivated influenza vaccine.

This clonotype was found many times. The CDR3 spells CASSPDNYGYTF. As DNA, the CDR3 is TGCGCCAGCAGTCCCGACAACTATGGCTACACCTTC. The gene calls are TRBV5-1 and TRBJ1-2; D is unresolved. Deletions cut 5 bases from V and 2 bases from J, with 7 bases between. Germline lookup yields CDR1 SGHRS and CDR2 YFSETQ. This CDR3 is 12 amino acids long.

This clonotype has a handful of counts. The chain links TRBV6-5 to TRBJ2-1, with D possibly TRBD2 on 7 matching bases. The CDR3 contains 17 residues. The germline V and J ends were trimmed by 2 bases and 9 bases, with 23 bases remaining between them. The germline V gene encodes CDR1 MNHEY and CDR2 SVGAGI. The CDR3 sequence: CASSYRGGPENSGEQFF. The CDR3 DNA reads as TGTGCCAGCAGTTACCGCGGGGGCCCCGAGAATAGTGGTGAGCAGTTCTTC.

This clonotype was seen at least ten times. The rearrangement links TRBV5-8 to TRBJ2-1; 10 positions match TRBD1. The junction had 7 bases not matched to a gene; V was cut back by 0 bases and J by 4 bases. Germline V gives CDR1 SGHTS, CDR2 YDEGEE. The CDR3 spans 17 residues. The CDR3 loop reads CASSLGTAGQGYNEQFF. CDR3 nucleotide sequence: TGTGCCAGCAGCTTGGGTACTGCGGGACAGGGGTACAATGAGCAGTTCTTC.

There are a few counts of this clonotype. The V gene is TRBV5-1, the J gene TRBJ2-3; 10 bases match TRBD1. Germline V gene sequence: CDR1 SGHRS, CDR2 YFSETQ. CDR3 length equals 16 residues. Trimming at V came to 4 bases and at J to 4 bases, leaving 9 bases not matched to a gene. The CDR3 loop is CASSEGTGALADTQYF. The CDR3 DNA is TGCGCCAGCAGCGAAGGGACAGGGGCGTTGGCAGATACGCAGTATTTT.